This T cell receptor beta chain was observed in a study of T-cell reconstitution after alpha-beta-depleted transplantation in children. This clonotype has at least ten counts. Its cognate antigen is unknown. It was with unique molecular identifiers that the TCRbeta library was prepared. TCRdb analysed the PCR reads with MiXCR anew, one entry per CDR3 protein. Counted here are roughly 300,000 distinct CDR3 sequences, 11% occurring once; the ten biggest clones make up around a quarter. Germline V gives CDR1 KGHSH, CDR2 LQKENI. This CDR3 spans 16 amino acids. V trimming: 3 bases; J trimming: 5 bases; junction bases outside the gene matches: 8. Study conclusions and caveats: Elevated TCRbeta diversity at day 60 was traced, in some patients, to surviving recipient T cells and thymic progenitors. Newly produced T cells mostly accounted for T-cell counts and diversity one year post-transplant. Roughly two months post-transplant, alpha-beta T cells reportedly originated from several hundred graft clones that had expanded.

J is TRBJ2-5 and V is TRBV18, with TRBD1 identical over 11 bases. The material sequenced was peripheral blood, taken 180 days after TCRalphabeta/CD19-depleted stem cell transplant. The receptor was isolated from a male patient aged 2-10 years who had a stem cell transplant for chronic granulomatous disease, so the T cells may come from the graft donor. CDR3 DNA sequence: TGTGCCAGCTCACCCCGGACAGGGGGCTCGGTGGAGACCCAGTACTTC. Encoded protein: CASSPRTGGSVETQYF.